The clone carrying this TCR beta chain was counted only a few times. What it binds is not known. This sample was taken from a study of CD8 T cells in ankylosing spondylitis. The study's findings and limits: Previous work reported some of these motif variants in the synovial fluid and blood of reactive arthritis. Characteristic of ankylosing spondylitis blood, it appeared, was a TCR beta motif comprising roughly eight highly homologous variants. Reportedly, matched ankylosing spondylitis synovial fluid was significantly enriched for disease-linked clones. Disease-linked clones were found to be CD8+ and relatively rare in peripheral blood.

As the method for making TCR beta libraries, quantitative 5'-RACE with molecular barcodes was used. TCRdb recomputed calls from the 5' RACE reads with MiXCR, one row per CDR3 protein. The repertoire holds over 700,000 distinct CDR3 sequences, with around 20% as singletons. Per the germline V gene, CDR1 is SQVTM and CDR2 is ANQGSEA. Trimming stripped 7 bases from V and 2 bases from J, with 17 bases between. The CDR3 covers 14 residues. The sample consisted of blood, either unsorted or a sorted T cell fraction (not recorded which). This clonotype was sampled from a male donor with ankylosing spondylitis. The chain couples TRBV29-1 to TRBJ1-2; D is perhaps TRBD1 (5 bases). CDR3 sequence reads: CSAGRAGANYGYTF. In nucleotides, the CDR3 is TGCAGCGCTGGCAGGGCTGGAGCGAACTATGGCTACACCTTC.